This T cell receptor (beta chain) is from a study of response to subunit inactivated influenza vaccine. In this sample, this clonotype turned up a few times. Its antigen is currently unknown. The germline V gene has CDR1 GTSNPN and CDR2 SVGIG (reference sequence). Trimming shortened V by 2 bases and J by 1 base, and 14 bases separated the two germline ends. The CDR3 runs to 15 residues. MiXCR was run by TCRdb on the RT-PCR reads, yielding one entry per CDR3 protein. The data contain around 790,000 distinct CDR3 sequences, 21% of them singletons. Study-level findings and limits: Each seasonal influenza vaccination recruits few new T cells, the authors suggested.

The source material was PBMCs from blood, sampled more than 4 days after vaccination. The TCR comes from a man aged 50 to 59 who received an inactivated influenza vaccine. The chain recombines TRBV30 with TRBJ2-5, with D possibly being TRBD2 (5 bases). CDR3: CAWSTDSLLQETQYF. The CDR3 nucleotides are TGTGCCTGGAGTACGGACTCTCTTCTCCAAGAGACCCAGTACTTC.